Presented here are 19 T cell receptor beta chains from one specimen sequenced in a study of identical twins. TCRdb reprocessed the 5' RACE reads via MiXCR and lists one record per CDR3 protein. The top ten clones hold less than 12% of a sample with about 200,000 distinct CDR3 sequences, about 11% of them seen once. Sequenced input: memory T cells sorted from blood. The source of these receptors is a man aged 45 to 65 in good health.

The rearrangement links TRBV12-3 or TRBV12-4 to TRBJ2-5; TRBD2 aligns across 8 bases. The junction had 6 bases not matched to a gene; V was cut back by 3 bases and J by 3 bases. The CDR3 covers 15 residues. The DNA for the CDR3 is TGTGCCAGCAGTTTCCCTGGGACTAGAAAAGAGACCCAGTACTTC. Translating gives CASSFPGTRKETQYF.

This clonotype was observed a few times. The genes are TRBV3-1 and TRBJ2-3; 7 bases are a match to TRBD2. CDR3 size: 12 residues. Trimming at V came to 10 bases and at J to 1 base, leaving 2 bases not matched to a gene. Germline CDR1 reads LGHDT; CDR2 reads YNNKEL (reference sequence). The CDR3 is CATAGGTDTQYF. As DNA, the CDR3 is TGTGCCACGGCGGGGGGCACAGATACGCAGTATTTT.

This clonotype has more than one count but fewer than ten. As DNA, the CDR3 is TGTGCCACCAGCAGAGATCCCGGTAACAATCAGCCCCAGCATTTT. Protein product: CATSRDPGNNQPQHF. The chain links TRBV15 to TRBJ1-5, with no clear D. Trimming removed 0 bases at V and 3 bases at J, with 9 bases between. The CDR3 has 15 amino acids. Per germline, CDR1 LNHNV and CDR2 YYDKDF (reference sequence).

CDR3 nucleotide sequence: TGCGCCAGCAGCCCGGGACCGACTAAAGAGACCCAGTACTTC. Translated: CASSPGPTKETQYF. The chain combines TRBV4-1 with TRBJ2-5; TRBD1 or TRBD2 may be the D gene (5 bases each). V was cut by 4 bases and J by 3 bases, with 12 bases left in between. The CDR3 is 14 amino acids. Germline V lookup: CDR1 MGHRA, CDR2 YSYEKL.

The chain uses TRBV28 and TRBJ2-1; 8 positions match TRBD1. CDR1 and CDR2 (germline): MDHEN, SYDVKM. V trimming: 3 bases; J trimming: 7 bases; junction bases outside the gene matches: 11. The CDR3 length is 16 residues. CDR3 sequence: CASSFFFRTGWNEQFF. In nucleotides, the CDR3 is TGTGCCAGCAGTTTTTTTTTCAGGACAGGGTGGAATGAGCAGTTCTTC. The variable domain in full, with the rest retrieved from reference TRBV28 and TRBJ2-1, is DVKVTQSSRYLVKRTGEKVFLECVQDMDHENMFWYRQDPGLGLRLIYFSYDVKMKEKGDIPEGYSVSREKKERFSLILESASTNQTSMYLCASSFFFRTGWNEQFFGPGTRLTVL.

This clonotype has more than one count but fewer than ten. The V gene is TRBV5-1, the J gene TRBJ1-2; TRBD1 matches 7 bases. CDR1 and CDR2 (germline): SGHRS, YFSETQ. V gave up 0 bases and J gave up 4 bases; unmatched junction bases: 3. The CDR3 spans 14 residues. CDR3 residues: CASSLEGAGYGYTF. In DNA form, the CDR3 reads TGCGCCAGCAGCTTGGAGGGGGCGGGCTATGGCTACACCTTC.

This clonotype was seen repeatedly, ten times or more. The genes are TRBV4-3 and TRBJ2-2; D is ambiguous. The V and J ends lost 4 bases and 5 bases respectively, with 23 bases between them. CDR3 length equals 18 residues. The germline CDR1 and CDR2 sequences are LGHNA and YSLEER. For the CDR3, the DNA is TGCGCCAGCAGCCCTGGTCTGGGCACGAAGGCTAGGACCGGGGAGCTGTTTTTT. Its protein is CASSPGLGTKARTGELFF.

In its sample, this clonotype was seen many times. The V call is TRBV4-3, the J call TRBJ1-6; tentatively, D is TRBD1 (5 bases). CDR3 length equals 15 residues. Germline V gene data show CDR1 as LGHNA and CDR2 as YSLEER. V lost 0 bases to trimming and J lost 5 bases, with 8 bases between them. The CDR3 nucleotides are TGCGCCAGCAGCCAAGATCTACAGGATAATTCACCCCTCCACTTT. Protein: CASSQDLQDNSPLHF.

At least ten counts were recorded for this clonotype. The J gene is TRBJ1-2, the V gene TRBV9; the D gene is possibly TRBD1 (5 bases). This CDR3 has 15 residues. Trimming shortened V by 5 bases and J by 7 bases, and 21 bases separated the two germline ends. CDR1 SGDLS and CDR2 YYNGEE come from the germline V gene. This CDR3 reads CASRGEGRTYTGYTF. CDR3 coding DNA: TGTGCCAGCAGAGGGGAGGGACGAACCTATACTGGCTACACCTTC.

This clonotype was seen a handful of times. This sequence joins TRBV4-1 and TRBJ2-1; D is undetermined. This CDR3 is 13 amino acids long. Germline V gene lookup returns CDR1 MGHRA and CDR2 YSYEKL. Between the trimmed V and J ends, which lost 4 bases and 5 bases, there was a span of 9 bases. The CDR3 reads CASSLYTDNEQFF. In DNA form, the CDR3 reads TGCGCCAGCAGCCTTTACACAGACAATGAGCAGTTCTTC.

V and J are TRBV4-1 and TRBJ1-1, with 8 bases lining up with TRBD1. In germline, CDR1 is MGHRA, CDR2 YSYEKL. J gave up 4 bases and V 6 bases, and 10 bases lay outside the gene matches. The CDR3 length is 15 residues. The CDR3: CASSSQGAGGTEAFF. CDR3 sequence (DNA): TGCGCCAGCAGTAGCCAGGGGGCGGGTGGCACTGAAGCTTTCTTT.

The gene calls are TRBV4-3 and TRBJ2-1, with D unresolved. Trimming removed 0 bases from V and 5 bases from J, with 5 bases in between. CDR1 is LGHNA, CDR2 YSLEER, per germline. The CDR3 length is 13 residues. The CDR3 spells CASSQEANNEQFF. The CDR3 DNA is TGCGCCAGCAGCCAAGAGGCCAACAATGAGCAGTTCTTC.

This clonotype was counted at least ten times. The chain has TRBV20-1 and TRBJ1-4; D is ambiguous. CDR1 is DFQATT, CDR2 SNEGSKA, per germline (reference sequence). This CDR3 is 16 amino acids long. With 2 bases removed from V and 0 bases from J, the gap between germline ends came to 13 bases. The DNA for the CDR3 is TGCAGTGCTAGAAACCCGGTCCCAACAACTAATGAAAAACTGTTTTTT. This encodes CSARNPVPTTNEKLFF.

Here the CDR3 DNA reads TGTGCCAGCAGCTTAGGAGGGGATCAAGAGACCCAGTACTTC. As protein: CASSLGGDQETQYF. The chain couples TRBV7-6 to TRBJ2-5; D possibly uses TRBD1 or TRBD2 (5 bases each). The V and J ends lost 1 base and 2 bases respectively, with 8 bases between them. The CDR3 runs 14 residues. The V gene's germline CDR1 is SGHVS and CDR2 FNYEAQ.

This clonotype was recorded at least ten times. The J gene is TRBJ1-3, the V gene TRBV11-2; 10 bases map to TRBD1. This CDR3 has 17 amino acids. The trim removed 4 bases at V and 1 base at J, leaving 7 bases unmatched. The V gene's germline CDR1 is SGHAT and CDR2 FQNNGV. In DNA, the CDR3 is TGTGCCAGCAGCTATCCGGGACAGGGGCTTTCTGGAAACACCATATATTTT. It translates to CASSYPGQGLSGNTIYF.

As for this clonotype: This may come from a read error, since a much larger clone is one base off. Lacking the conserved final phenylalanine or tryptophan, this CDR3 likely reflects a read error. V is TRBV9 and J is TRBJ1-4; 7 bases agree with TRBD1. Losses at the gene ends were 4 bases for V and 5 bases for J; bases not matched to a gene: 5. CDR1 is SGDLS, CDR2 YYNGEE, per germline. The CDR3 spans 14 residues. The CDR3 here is CASSPGQPNEKLFL. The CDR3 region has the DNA TGTGCCAGCAGCCCGGGACAGCCGAATGAAAAACTGTTTCTT.

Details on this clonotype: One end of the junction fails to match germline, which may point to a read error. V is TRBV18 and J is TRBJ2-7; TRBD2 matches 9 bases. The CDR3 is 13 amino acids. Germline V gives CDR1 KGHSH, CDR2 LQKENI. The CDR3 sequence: CASSPGREGAVGF. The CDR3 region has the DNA TGTGCCAGCTCACCGGGGCGGGAGGGTGCGGTCGGCTTC.

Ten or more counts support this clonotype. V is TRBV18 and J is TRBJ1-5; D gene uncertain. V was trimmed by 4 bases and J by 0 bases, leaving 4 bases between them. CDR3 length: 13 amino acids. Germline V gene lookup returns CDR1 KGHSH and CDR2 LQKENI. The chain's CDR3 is CASSRNSNQPQHF. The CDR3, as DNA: TGTGCCAGCTCACGCAATAGCAATCAGCCCCAGCATTTT.

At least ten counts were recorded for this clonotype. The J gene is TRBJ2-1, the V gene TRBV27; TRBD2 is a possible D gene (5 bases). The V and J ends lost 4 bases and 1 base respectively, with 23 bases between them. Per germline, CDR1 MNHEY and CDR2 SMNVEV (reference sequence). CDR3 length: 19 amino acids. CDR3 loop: CASSYLRGSGPGSYNEQFF. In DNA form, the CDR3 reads TGTGCCAGCAGTTATCTGCGCGGGTCGGGCCCTGGATCCTACAATGAGCAGTTCTTC.